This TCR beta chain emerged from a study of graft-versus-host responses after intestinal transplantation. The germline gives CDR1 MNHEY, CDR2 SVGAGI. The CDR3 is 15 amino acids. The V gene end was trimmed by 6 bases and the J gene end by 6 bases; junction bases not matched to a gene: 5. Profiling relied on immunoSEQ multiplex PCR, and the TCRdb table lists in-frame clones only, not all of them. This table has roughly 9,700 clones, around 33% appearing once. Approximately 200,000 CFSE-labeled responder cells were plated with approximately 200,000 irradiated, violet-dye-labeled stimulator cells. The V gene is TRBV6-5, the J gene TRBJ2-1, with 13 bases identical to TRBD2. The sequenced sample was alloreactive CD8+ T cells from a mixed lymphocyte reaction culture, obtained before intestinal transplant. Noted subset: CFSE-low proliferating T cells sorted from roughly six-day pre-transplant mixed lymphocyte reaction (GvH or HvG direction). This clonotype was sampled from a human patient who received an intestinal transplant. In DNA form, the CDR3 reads TGTGCCAGCAGCCAACTAGCGGGAGGGTCCAATGAGCAGTTCTTC. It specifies CASSQLAGGSNEQFF.